The 13 T cell receptor beta chains in this list originate from one sample, sequenced in a study of shared clonotypes between healthy human individuals. Produced via immunoSEQ multiplex PCR; TCRdb's table is partial and in-frame only. The table has millions of clones, approximately 93% seen once. The sample taken for sequencing was naive CD4+ T cells from PBMCs. The subset denotes: CD45RA+ positively selected. The receptors here all came from a man between 18 and 35 years old in good health. Some clones in this sample may be carry-over from other donors' samples.

The chain links TRBV30 to TRBJ1-6; TRBD1 matches 7 bases. The CDR3 spans 15 residues. J was trimmed by 7 bases and V by 0 bases; bases with no gene match: 6. Germline lookup yields CDR1 GTSNPN and CDR2 SVGIG (reference sequence). The CDR3: CAWSVNRGMNSPLHF. DNA of the CDR3: TGTGCCTGGAGTGTAAACAGGGGAATGAATTCACCCCTCCACTTT.

This chain joins TRBV4-2 and TRBJ2-1; D is ambiguous. The germline V gene has CDR1 LGHNA and CDR2 YNFKEQ. CDR3 length: 12 amino acids. Trimming pared 0 bases from V and 7 bases from J, leaving 4 bases between. The CDR3, as DNA: TGTGCCAGCAGCCAAGAGGTAAATGAGCAGTTCTTC. Its translation: CASSQEVNEQFF.

The rearrangement uses TRBV7-8 and TRBJ1-5; 9 nucleotides agree with TRBD1. This CDR3 region has 17 residues. Germline CDR1 and CDR2: SGHVS and FQNEAQ. V shed 5 bases, J shed 6 bases, and the junction held 14 bases outside the gene matches. The CDR3 sequence is CASSLESWTGAGQPQHF. CDR3 nucleotide sequence: TGTGCCAGCAGCCTAGAAAGTTGGACAGGGGCTGGTCAGCCCCAGCATTTT.

The genes are TRBV7-7 and TRBJ2-7; possible D gene TRBD1, 5 bases. This CDR3 comprises 13 residues. Germline CDR1 reads SSHAT; CDR2 reads FNYEAQ (reference sequence). V was shortened by 1 base and J by 6 bases, with 10 bases between the two germline ends. CDR3 protein: CASSLEQGSEQYF. In DNA form, the CDR3 reads TGTGCCAGCAGCTTAGAGCAGGGATCCGAGCAGTACTTC. Looking up the rest from reference TRBV7-7 and TRBJ2-7 gives the full variable domain: GAGVSQSPRYKVTKRGQDVTLRCDPISSHATLYWYQQALGQGPEFLTYFNYEAQPDKSGLPSDRFSAERPEGSISTLTIQRTEQRDSAMYRCASSLEQGSEQYFGPGTRLTVT.

This clone was counted a few times. The chain couples TRBV28 to TRBJ1-1; a possible D gene is TRBD1 (6 bases). The germline gives CDR1 MDHEN, CDR2 SYDVKM. The CDR3 totals 12 residues. V was cut by 11 bases and J by 2 bases, with 12 bases left in between. CDR3 amino acids: CAGRTANTEAFF. The DNA for the CDR3 is TGTGCCGGTAGGACAGCCAACACTGAAGCTTTCTTT.

The count of this clone is one. The V and J genes are TRBV4-2 and TRBJ1-2; D not certain. Trimming cost V 0 bases and J 4 bases, with 12 bases left between them. Germline V gene data show CDR1 as LGHNA and CDR2 as YNFKEQ. The CDR3 spans 15 residues. The CDR3 region has the DNA TGTGCCAGCAGCCAAGATTCAGGAGAGAGCTATGGCTACACCTTC. Its translation is CASSQDSGESYGYTF.

The V gene is TRBV11-3, the J gene TRBJ2-3; D remains ambiguous. Trimming stripped 7 bases from V and 2 bases from J, with 10 bases between. Germline assignment: CDR1 SGHNT and CDR2 YENEEA. This CDR3 comprises 13 residues. CDR3 sequence reads: CASTPKLTDTQYF. The CDR3 bases are TGTGCCAGCACCCCCAAGCTCACAGATACGCAGTATTTT.

This rearrangement joins TRBV7-9 to TRBJ2-7; 7 bases agree with TRBD2. From germline, CDR1 is SEHNR and CDR2 FQNEAQ (reference sequence). Germline trimming cut 0 bases from V and 6 bases from J; bases unmatched to any gene: 8. The CDR3 sequence is 15 residues long. This CDR3 is CASSLAPAGASEQYF. The CDR3 DNA reads as TGTGCCAGCAGCTTAGCGCCGGCGGGAGCCAGCGAGCAGTACTTC.

A note on this clone: The sample carries other DNA sequences with the same CDR3. The V call is TRBV6-6, the J call TRBJ1-2; no clear D. The CDR3 spans 11 residues. Germline values: CDR1 MNHNY, CDR2 SVGAGI (reference sequence). V lost 7 bases, J lost 8 bases, and 11 bases lay in between. CDR3 nucleotides: TGTGCCAGCACAGGAGGTTACGGCTACACCTTC. It yields the protein CASTGGYGYTF.

This chain links TRBV9 with TRBJ2-1; 9 bases are shared with TRBD2. Per germline, CDR1 SGDLS and CDR2 YYNGEE. Trimming at V came to 4 bases and at J to 0 bases, leaving 2 bases not matched to a gene. The CDR3 extends over 15 amino acids. CDR3 residues: CASSTAGGSYNEQFF. The CDR3 coding sequence is TGTGCCAGCAGCACAGCGGGAGGCTCCTACAATGAGCAGTTCTTC.

This CDR3 reads CASSLRFSRDRANSPLHF. CDR3 DNA sequence: TGCGCCAGCAGCTTACGATTTTCCAGGGACAGGGCGAATTCACCCCTCCACTTT. The V call is TRBV5-1, the J call TRBJ1-6, with 9 nucleotides matching TRBD1. The CDR3 consists of 18 residues. V trimming: 2 bases; J trimming: 7 bases; junction bases outside the gene matches: 13. Germline values: CDR1 SGHRS, CDR2 YFSETQ.

The V call is TRBV11-2, the J call TRBJ1-3, with unresolved D. Per the germline V gene, CDR1 is SGHAT and CDR2 is FQNNGV. Trimming removed 3 bases at V and 9 bases at J, with 9 bases between. This CDR3 is 12 amino acids long. This CDR3 reads CASSLPLGTIYF. In nucleotides, the CDR3 is TGTGCCAGCAGCTTGCCCTTGGGCACCATATATTTT.

The chain joins TRBV15 to TRBJ2-7, with D maybe TRBD1 (5 bases). The CDR3 has 14 amino acids. With 1 base removed from V and 6 bases from J, the gap between germline ends came to 13 bases. The germline CDR1 and CDR2 sequences are LNHNV and YYDKDF (reference sequence). The CDR3 reads CATSRGSGRVEQYF. In DNA form, the CDR3 reads TGTGCCACCAGCAGAGGGTCAGGCAGGGTCGAGCAGTACTTC.